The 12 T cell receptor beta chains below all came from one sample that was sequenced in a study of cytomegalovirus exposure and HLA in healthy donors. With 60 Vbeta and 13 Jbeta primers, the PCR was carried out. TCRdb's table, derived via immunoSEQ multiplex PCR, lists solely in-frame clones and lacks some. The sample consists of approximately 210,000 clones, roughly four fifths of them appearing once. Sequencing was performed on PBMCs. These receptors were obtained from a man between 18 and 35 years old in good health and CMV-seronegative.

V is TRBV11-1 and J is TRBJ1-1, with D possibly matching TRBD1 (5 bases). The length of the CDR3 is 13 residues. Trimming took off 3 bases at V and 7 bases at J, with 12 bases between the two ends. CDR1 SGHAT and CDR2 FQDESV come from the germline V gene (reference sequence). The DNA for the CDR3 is TGTGCCAGCAGCTTGGTTGGGGGGAGTGAAGCTTTCTTT. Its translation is CASSLVGGSEAFF.

The CDR3 reads CASSQDSGGWGEKLFF. CDR3 nucleotides: TGCGCCAGCAGCCAAGATAGCGGGGGCTGGGGTGAAAAACTGTTTTTT. The chain is built from TRBV4-3 and TRBJ1-4; D may be TRBD1 (6 bases). The V end was cut by 0 bases, the J end by 7 bases, with 15 bases between. CDR1 and CDR2 (germline): LGHNA, YSLEER. This CDR3 contains 16 residues.

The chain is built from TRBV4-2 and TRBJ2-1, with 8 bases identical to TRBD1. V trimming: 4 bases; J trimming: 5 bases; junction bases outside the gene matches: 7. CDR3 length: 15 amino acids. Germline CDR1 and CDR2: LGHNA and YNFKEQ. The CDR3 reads CASSRGTGDDNEQFF. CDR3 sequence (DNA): TGTGCCAGCAGCCGAGGGACAGGAGATGACAATGAGCAGTTCTTC.

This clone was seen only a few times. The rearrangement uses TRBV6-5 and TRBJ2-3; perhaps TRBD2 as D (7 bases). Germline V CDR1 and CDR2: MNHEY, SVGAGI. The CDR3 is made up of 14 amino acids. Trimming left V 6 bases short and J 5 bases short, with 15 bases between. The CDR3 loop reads CASSERGGRDTQYF. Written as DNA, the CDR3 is TGTGCCAGCAGCGAGAGGGGGGGGAGAGATACGCAGTATTTT.

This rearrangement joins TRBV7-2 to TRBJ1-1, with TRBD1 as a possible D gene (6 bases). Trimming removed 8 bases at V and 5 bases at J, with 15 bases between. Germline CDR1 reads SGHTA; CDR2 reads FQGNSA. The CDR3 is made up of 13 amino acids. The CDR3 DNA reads TGTGCCAGCTCTAGACAGGAGAGGACTGAAGCTTTCTTT. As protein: CASSRQERTEAFF.

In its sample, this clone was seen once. CDR3 region: CASRRGGYTDTQYF. CDR3 in DNA: TGTGCCAGCAGGCGGGGGGGATACACAGATACGCAGTATTTT. The V and J genes are TRBV6-5 and TRBJ2-3, with 9 bases matching TRBD2. Per germline, CDR1 MNHEY and CDR2 SVGAGI. V lost 6 bases, J lost 2 bases, and 3 bases stayed unmatched. This CDR3 has 14 amino acids.

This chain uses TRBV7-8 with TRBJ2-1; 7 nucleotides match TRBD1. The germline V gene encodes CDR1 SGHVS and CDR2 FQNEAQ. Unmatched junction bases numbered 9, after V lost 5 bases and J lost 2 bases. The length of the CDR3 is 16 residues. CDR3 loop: CASSLGRQGAYNEQFF. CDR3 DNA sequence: TGTGCCAGCAGCCTAGGAAGGCAGGGGGCCTACAATGAGCAGTTCTTC.

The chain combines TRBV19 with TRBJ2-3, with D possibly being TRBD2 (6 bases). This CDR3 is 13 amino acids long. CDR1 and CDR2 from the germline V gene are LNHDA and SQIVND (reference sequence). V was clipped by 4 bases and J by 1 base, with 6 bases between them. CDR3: CASSTGGTDTQYF. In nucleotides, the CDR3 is TGTGCCAGTAGTACGGGGGGCACAGATACGCAGTATTTT.

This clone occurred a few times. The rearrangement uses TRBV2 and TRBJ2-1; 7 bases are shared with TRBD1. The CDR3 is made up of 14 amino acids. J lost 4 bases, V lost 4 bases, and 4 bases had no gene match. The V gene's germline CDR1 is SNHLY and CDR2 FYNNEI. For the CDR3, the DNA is TGTGCCAGCAGTGGGGGACAGAGATACAATGAGCAGTTCTTC. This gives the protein CASSGGQRYNEQFF.

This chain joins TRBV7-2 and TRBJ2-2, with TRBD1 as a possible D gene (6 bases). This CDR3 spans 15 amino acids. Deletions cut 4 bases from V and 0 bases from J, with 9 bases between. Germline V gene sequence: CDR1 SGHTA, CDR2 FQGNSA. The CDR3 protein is CASSWDNSNTGELFF. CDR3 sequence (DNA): TGTGCCAGCAGCTGGGACAATTCGAACACCGGGGAGCTGTTTTTT. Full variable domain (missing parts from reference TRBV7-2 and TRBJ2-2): GAGVSQSPSNKVTEKGKDVELRCDPISGHTALYWYRQSLGQGLEFLIYFQGNSAPDKSGLPSDRFSAERTGGSVSTLTIQRTQQEDSAVYLCASSWDNSNTGELFFGEGSRLTVL.

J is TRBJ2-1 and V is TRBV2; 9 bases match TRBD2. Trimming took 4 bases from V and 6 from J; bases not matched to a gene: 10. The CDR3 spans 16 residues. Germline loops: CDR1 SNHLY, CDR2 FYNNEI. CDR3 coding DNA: TGTGCCAGCAGTGTCGCTAGCGGGGTTCTATTCAATGAGCAGTTCTTC. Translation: CASSVASGVLFNEQFF. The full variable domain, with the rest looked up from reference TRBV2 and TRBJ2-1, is EPEVTQTPSHQVTQMGQEVILRCVPISNHLYFYWYRQILGQKVEFLVSFYNNEISEKSEIFDDQFSVERPDGSNFTLKIRSTKLEDSAMYFCASSVASGVLFNEQFFGPGTRLTVL.

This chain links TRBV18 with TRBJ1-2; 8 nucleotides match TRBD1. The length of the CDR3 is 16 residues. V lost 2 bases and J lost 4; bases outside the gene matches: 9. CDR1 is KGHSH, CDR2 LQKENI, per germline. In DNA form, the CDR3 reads TGTGCCAGCTCACCATCGACAGGGGACGGGACCTATGGCTACACCTTC. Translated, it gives CASSPSTGDGTYGYTF. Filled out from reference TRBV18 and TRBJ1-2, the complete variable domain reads NAGVMQNPRHLVRRRGQEARLRCSPMKGHSHVYWYRQLPEEGLKFMVYLQKENIIDESGMPKERFSAEFPKEGPSILRIQQVVRGDSAAYFCASSPSTGDGTYGYTFGSGTRLTVV.